The clone carrying this T cell receptor beta chain was recorded a few times. Its target is unknown. A much larger clone lies a single base off, so this may be a read error. This sample stems from a study of molecular identifiers for immune sequencing clone quantification. On the study more broadly: Across replicate runs, RNA obtained from 20,000 or 100,000 naive CD8 cells was divided into five, with four undergoing sequencing.

Previously described methods and listed TCR primers were used for bulk TCR libraries. TCRdb passed the PCR reads through MiXCR, listing each CDR3 protein once. This sample has approximately 550,000 distinct CDR3 sequences, with 20% to 25% found just once. There are 15 residues in the CDR3. V gave up 4 bases and J gave up 4 bases; unmatched junction bases: 4. Germline V CDR1 and CDR2: LGHNA, YSLEER. Study-wide points: Clones of above 20 RNA copies carried over 99% of effector molecules; in naive cells they carried under 1%. One cell's worth of spiked Jurkat TCR RNA was reportedly detectable among 1 million or so naive cells.

Specimen: naive CD8+ T cells from blood, with Jurkat cell RNA spiked in. Subset here: FACS-sorted CD8+CD4-CCR7+CD45RA+ naive T cells. The chain has TRBV4-3 and TRBJ2-3, with 11 nucleotides matching TRBD2. The sequence was collected from a human donor in good health. Some libraries in this study had Jurkat cell RNA spiked in. The CDR3 region has the DNA TGCGCCAGCAGCCTAACTAGCGGGAGTTCAGATACGCAGTATTTT. Protein: CASSLTSGSSDTQYF.